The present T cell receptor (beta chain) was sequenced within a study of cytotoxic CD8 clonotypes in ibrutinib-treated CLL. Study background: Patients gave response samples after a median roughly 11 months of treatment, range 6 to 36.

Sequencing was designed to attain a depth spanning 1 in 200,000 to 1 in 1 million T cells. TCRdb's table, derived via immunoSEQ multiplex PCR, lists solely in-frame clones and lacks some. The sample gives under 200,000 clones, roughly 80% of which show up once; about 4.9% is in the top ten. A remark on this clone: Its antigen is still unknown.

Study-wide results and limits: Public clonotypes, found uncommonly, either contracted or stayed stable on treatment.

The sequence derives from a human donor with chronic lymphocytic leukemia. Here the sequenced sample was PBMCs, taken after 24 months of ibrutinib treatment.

The CDR3 DNA is TGTGCCAGCAGCCAAGAATTTGCCCCCGGGGAGCTGTTTTTT. Amino acid sequence: CASSQEFAPGELFF. The gene calls are TRBV4-2 and TRBJ2-2, with D hard to call. Germline CDR1 reads LGHNA; CDR2 reads YNFKEQ. V lost 0 bases and J lost 6, with 8 bases in between. CDR3 length: 14 amino acids.